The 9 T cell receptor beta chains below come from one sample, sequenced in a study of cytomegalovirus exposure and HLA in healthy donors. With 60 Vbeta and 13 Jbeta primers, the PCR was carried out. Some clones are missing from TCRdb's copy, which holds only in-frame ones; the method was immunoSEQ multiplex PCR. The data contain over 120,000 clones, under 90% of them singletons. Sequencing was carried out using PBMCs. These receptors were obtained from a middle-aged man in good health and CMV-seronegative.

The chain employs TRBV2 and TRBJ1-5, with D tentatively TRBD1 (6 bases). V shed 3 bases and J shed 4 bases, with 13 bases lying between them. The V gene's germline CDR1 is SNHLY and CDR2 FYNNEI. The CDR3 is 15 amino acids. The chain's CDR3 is CASSDRGAQNQPQHF. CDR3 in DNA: TGTGCCAGCAGTGACAGGGGCGCACAGAATCAGCCCCAGCATTTT.

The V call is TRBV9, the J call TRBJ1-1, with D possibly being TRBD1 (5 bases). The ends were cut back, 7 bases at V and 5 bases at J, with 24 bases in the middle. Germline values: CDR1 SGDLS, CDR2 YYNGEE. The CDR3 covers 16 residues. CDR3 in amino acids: CASGSAKETGGTEAFF. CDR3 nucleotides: TGTGCCAGCGGATCCGCCAAAGAAACAGGAGGGACTGAAGCTTTCTTT.

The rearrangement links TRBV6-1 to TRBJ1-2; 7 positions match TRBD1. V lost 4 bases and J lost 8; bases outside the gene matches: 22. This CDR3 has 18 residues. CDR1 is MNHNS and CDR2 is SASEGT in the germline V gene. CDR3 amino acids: CASSALVETGSARGGYTF. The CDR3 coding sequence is TGTGCCAGCAGTGCATTGGTTGAGACAGGGTCCGCCCGGGGGGGCTACACCTTC.

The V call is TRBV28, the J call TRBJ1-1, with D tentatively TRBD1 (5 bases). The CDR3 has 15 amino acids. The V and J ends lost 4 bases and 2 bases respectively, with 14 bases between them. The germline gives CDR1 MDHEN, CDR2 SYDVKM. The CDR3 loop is CASSSFTDSNTEAFF. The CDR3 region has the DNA TGTGCCAGCAGTTCCTTCACCGACAGTAACACTGAAGCTTTCTTT. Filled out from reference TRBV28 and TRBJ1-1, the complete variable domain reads DVKVTQSSRYLVKRTGEKVFLECVQDMDHENMFWYRQDPGLGLRLIYFSYDVKMKEKGDIPEGYSVSREKKERFSLILESASTNQTSMYLCASSSFTDSNTEAFFGQGTRLTVV.

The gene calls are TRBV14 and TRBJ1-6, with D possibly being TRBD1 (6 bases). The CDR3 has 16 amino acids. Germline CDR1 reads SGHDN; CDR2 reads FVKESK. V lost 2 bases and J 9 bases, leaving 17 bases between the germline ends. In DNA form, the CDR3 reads TGTGCCAGCAGCCAACCCCGGGCGGGGGCAGGTTCACCCCTCCACTTT. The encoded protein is CASSQPRAGAGSPLHF. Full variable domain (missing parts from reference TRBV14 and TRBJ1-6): EAGVTQFPSHSVIEKGQTVTLRCDPISGHDNLYWYRRVMGKEIKFLLHFVKESKQDESGMPNNRFLAERTGGTYSTLKVQPAELEDSGVYFCASSQPRAGAGSPLHFGNGTRLTVT.

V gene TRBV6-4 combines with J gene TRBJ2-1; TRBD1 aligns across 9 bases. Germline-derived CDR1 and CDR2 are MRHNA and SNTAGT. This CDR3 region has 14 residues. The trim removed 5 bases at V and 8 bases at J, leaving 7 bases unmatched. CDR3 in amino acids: CASSRQGEMDEQFF. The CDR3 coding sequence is TGTGCCAGCAGTAGACAGGGGGAAATGGATGAGCAGTTCTTC.

CDR3 sequence (DNA): TGTGCCAGCAGCTTATCGTCGGGCGGGGGGTCCGGGGAGCTGTTTTTT. Its translation is CASSLSSGGGSGELFF. The chain combines TRBV7-2 with TRBJ2-2; 8 nucleotides agree with TRBD2. Per the germline V gene, CDR1 is SGHTA and CDR2 is FQGNSA. CDR3 length: 16 amino acids. Trimming at V came to 2 bases and at J to 6 bases, leaving 8 bases not matched to a gene.

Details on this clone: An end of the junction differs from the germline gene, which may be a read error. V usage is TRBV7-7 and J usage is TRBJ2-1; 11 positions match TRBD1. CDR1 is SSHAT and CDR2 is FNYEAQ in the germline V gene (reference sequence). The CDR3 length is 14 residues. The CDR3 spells CASSPGQGANEQFF. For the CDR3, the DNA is TGTGCTAGCAGCCCAGGACAGGGGGCAAATGAGCAGTTCTTC.

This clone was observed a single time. The CDR3 nucleotides are TGTGCCAGCAGCGACCTAACAGGGGACCAGCCCCAGCATTTT. Protein: CASSDLTGDQPQHF. J is TRBJ1-5 and V is TRBV2, with 7 bases aligning to TRBD1. CDR3 length: 14 amino acids. CDR1 SNHLY and CDR2 FYNNEI come from the germline V gene. The trim removed 6 bases at V and 7 bases at J, leaving 9 bases unmatched.